This T cell receptor beta chain was recorded in a study of T cell responses to AZD1222 COVID-19 vaccine. Study-level background: Second doses at about 4 or about 12 weeks were pooled. Study conclusions and caveats: The peak T cell response came first, and repertoires were sampled only after it. CD4 TCRs associated with vaccination spanned spike, dominating at 160-218 and 743-854. Two AZD1222 administrations were followed by greater Spike-specific TCR breadth and depth.

Remarks on this clone: Its target is unknown.

Data came from immunoSEQ multiplex PCR; TCRdb stores just in-frame clones and leaves some out. This sample carries roughly 160,000 clones, roughly 94% of them seen once, and the ten largest clones take about 0.64%. Sequencing was performed on peripheral blood, taken on day 0 of AZD1222 vaccination. The clonotype originates from an adult in good health.

The CDR3 region is CASSLSRPYEQYF. The CDR3 DNA reads TGTGCCAGCAGTCTGTCAAGACCCTACGAGCAGTACTTC. The chain couples TRBV27 to TRBJ2-7; D unclear. CDR1 is MNHEY, CDR2 SMNVEV, per germline (reference sequence). There are 13 residues in the CDR3. V lost 5 bases, J lost 2 bases, and 10 bases lay in between.